Listed here are 27 T cell receptor beta chains from one sample, sequenced in a study of blood T cell repertoires in COVID-19. Sequencing was performed with immunoSEQ multiplex PCR; in TCRdb, only in-frame clones are kept and a portion is missing. Of 200,000 or so clones listed, approximately 80% are singletons. The sequenced sample was peripheral blood. Every receptor here comes from a man in his forties or fifties who had recovered from COVID-19.

A note on this clone: An end of the junction differs from the germline gene, which may be a read error. The V and J genes are TRBV5-1 and TRBJ1-2; TRBD1 agrees at 7 bases. The germline V gene encodes CDR1 SGHRS and CDR2 YFSETQ. CDR3 length: 13 residues. CDR3 sequence: CASSPGGNSGYTF. The CDR3 coding sequence is TGCGCCAGCAGCCCAGGGGGTAACTCTGGCTACACCTTC. Filled out from reference TRBV5-1 and TRBJ1-2, the complete variable domain reads KAGVTQTPRYLIKTRGQQVTLSCSPISGHRSVSWYQQTPGQGLQFLFEYFSETQRNKGNFPGRFSGRQFSNSRSEMNVSTLELGDSALYLCASSPGGNSGYTFGSGTRLTVV.

V is TRBV30 and J is TRBJ2-7; TRBD2 matches at 9 bases. The germline gives CDR1 GTSNPN, CDR2 SVGIG (reference sequence). V shed 2 bases and J 5 bases; nucleotides not matched to a gene: 10. The CDR3 sequence is 15 residues long. In DNA, the CDR3 is TGTGCCTGGAGTCTGGGGCTAGCGGGAAACAACGAGCAGTACTTC. Amino acids: CAWSLGLAGNNEQYF. Complete variable domain (other parts from reference TRBV30 and TRBJ2-7): SQTIHQWPATLVQPVGSPLSLECTVEGTSNPNLYWYRQAAGRGLQLLFYSVGIGQISSEVPQNLSASRPQDRQFILSSKKLLLSDSGFYLCAWSLGLAGNNEQYFGPGTRLTVT.

V is TRBV29-1 and J is TRBJ1-2, with D possibly TRBD1 on 5 matching bases. V was clipped by 4 bases and J by 4 bases, with 16 bases between them. Looked up from germline, CDR1 is SQVTM and CDR2 is ANQGSEA. This CDR3 spans 14 amino acids. The CDR3: CSVAPQGTSYGYTF. The CDR3 nucleotides are TGCAGCGTTGCCCCCCAGGGTACGAGCTATGGCTACACCTTC.

CDR3 in amino acids: CASTKWAGSTDTQYF. CDR3 DNA sequence: TGTGCCAGTACCAAGTGGGCGGGAAGCACAGATACGCAGTATTTT. This chain links TRBV19 with TRBJ2-3, with D tentatively TRBD2 (6 bases). V gave up 7 bases and J gave up 0 bases, with 14 bases separating them. CDR1 and CDR2 (germline): LNHDA, SQIVND (reference sequence). The CDR3 runs to 15 residues. The variable domain in full, with the rest retrieved from reference TRBV19 and TRBJ2-3, is DGGITQSPKYLFRKEGQNVTLSCEQNLNHDAMYWYRQDPGQGLRLIYYSQIVNDFQKGDIAEGYSVSREKKESFPLTVTSAQKNPTAFYLCASTKWAGSTDTQYFGPGTRLTVL.

This sequence joins TRBV19 and TRBJ1-5, with 9 positions matching TRBD1. V lost 5 bases and J lost 7; bases outside the gene matches: 15. CDR3 size: 17 residues. The germline V gene encodes CDR1 LNHDA and CDR2 SQIVND (reference sequence). CDR3 in amino acids: CASSFHPGQGSNQPQHF. The CDR3 bases are TGTGCCAGTAGTTTCCACCCGGGACAGGGATCTAACCAGCCCCAGCATTTT.

This clone was seen a handful of times. The chain employs TRBV30 and TRBJ1-1; D gene ambiguous. The germline V and J ends were trimmed by 5 bases and 8 bases, with 12 bases remaining between them. The germline V gene encodes CDR1 GTSNPN and CDR2 SVGIG (reference sequence). This CDR3 has 11 amino acids. The CDR3 DNA reads TGTGCCTGGTCTGGGCCCACCGAAGCTTTCTTT. Its translation: CAWSGPTEAFF.

This sequence joins TRBV2 and TRBJ1-3; 8 bases line up with TRBD1. Germline V gene sequence: CDR1 SNHLY, CDR2 FYNNEI. After removal of 4 bases from V and 0 bases from J, the junction contained 8 bases not matched to a gene. The CDR3 spans 17 residues. Written as DNA, the CDR3 is TGTGCCAGCAGTGGTCCGGGACAGGCTTTCTCTGGAAACACCATATATTTT. Its protein is CASSGPGQAFSGNTIYF.

This clone showed up just a few times. The CDR3 DNA follows: TGTGCCAGCAGTTACCAGAATCAGCCCCAGCATTTT. It specifies CASSYQNQPQHF. The chain combines TRBV6-6 with TRBJ1-5; D unclear. CDR3 length equals 12 residues. Per the germline V gene, CDR1 is MNHNY and CDR2 is SVGAGI (reference sequence). V lost 2 bases, J lost 4 bases, and 3 bases lay in between.

The sample holds one count of this clone. The V gene is TRBV20-1, the J gene TRBJ1-1; maybe TRBD1 (5 bases). Germline V gene lookup returns CDR1 DFQATT and CDR2 SNEGSKA (reference sequence). V gave up 3 bases and J gave up 8 bases, with 10 bases separating them. This CDR3 is 11 amino acids long. For the CDR3, the DNA is TGCAGTGCTAGTCCCCCAGGGGAAGCTTTCTTT. Translated: CSASPPGEAFF.

The chain has TRBV5-8 and TRBJ2-2; tentative D call: TRBD2 (6 bases). Germline V gene sequence: CDR1 SGHTS, CDR2 YDEGEE. CDR3 size: 15 residues. V was trimmed by 6 bases and J by 6 bases, leaving 18 bases between them. CDR3 sequence: CASTSSLAGSGELFF. The DNA of the CDR3 is TGTGCCAGCACCTCCTCCCTGGCGGGGTCCGGGGAGCTGTTTTTT.

CDR3: CASSLDWTDSYEQYF. The CDR3 DNA is TGTGCCAGCAGCTTAGATTGGACAGACTCCTACGAGCAGTACTTC. The chain carries TRBV11-3 and TRBJ2-7; tentative D call: TRBD1 (6 bases). CDR3 size: 15 residues. CDR1 is SGHNT, CDR2 YENEEA, per germline. V was pared by 0 bases and J by 0 bases, with 9 bases between.

CDR3: CASSLSINYGYTF. The CDR3 region has the DNA TGCGCCAGCAGCTTATCAATTAACTATGGCTACACCTTC. This chain uses TRBV5-1 with TRBJ1-2; D remains unclear. V was pared by 2 bases and J by 1 base, with 6 bases between. CDR1 SGHRS and CDR2 YFSETQ come from the germline V gene. This CDR3 region has 13 residues.

The chain uses TRBV4-3 and TRBJ1-1, with 8 bases matching TRBD1. The V gene's germline CDR1 is LGHNA and CDR2 YSLEER. CDR3 length: 13 amino acids. V gave up 8 bases and J gave up 3 bases; unmatched junction bases: 5. The CDR3 region is CASREDRDTEAFF. The CDR3 DNA reads as TGCGCCAGCCGAGAGGACAGGGACACTGAAGCTTTCTTT.

In its sample, this clone was seen once. The CDR3 sequence: CASSLGVAGDTQYF. The CDR3 DNA sequence: TGTGCCAGCAGCTTAGGAGTAGCGGGAGATACGCAGTATTTT. J is TRBJ2-3 and V is TRBV7-2, with 7 bases aligning to TRBD2. The germline V gene encodes CDR1 SGHTA and CDR2 FQGNSA. The CDR3 loop spans 14 amino acids. J was trimmed by 5 bases and V by 1 base; bases with no gene match: 3.

This clone was seen more than once but under ten times. The rearrangement joins TRBV4-1 to TRBJ1-3, with a possible D match to TRBD1 (6 bases). Germline CDR1 and CDR2: MGHRA and YSYEKL. The CDR3 consists of 17 residues. V gave up 0 bases and J gave up 1 base, with 13 bases separating them. CDR3 DNA: TGCGCCAGCAGCCAAGATACGGGGGGGCTTTCTGGAAACACCATATATTTT. It encodes CASSQDTGGLSGNTIYF.

The chain has TRBV6-2 or TRBV6-3 and TRBJ1-6; D is uncertain. CDR3 length equals 14 residues. With 5 bases removed from V and 3 bases from J, the gap between germline ends came to 8 bases. Germline-derived CDR1 and CDR2 are MNHEY and SVGEGT. CDR3: CASSRSVYNSPLHF. The CDR3 DNA follows: TGTGCCAGCAGTCGCAGTGTCTATAATTCACCCCTCCACTTT.

The chain carries TRBV12-5 and TRBJ1-4; D might be TRBD1 (6 bases). CDR3 size: 14 residues. The germline V gene encodes CDR1 LGHNT and CDR2 FRNRAP. Trimming stripped 1 base from V and 12 bases from J, with 15 bases between. DNA of the CDR3: TGTGCTAGTGGTTTGGGCCAACAGGGCAGAGAACTGTTTTTT. This gives the protein CASGLGQQGRELFF.

The chain combines TRBV4-3 with TRBJ2-2; 8 nucleotides align to TRBD1. Germline values: CDR1 LGHNA, CDR2 YSLEER. This CDR3 spans 17 amino acids. Unmatched junction bases numbered 5, after V lost 0 bases and J lost 2 bases. The CDR3 spells CASSQEGRGLNTGELFF. For the CDR3, the DNA is TGCGCCAGCAGCCAAGAGGGCAGGGGGCTAAACACCGGGGAGCTGTTTTTT.

The rearrangement joins TRBV4-1 to TRBJ2-2; D possibly corresponds to TRBD2 (5 bases). V was pared by 1 base and J by 4 bases, with 7 bases between. Germline V lookup: CDR1 MGHRA, CDR2 YSYEKL. The CDR3 runs to 14 residues. The CDR3 DNA follows: TGCGCCAGCAGCCAAGCGGGAATCACCGGGGAGCTGTTTTTT. Amino acids: CASSQAGITGELFF.

The rearrangement uses TRBV7-9 and TRBJ2-7, with 9 bases that match TRBD1. The junction had 9 bases not matched to a gene; V was cut back by 3 bases and J by 3 bases. The CDR3 has 16 residues. CDR1 and CDR2 (germline): SEHNR, FQNEAQ (reference sequence). The CDR3 nucleotides read TGTGCCAGCAGCTTCCAGTCCGGGACAGGGATCTACGAGCAGTACTTC. Encoded protein: CASSFQSGTGIYEQYF.

The V gene is TRBV19, the J gene TRBJ1-5, with D tentatively TRBD1 (5 bases). The length of the CDR3 is 16 residues. Germline CDR1 LNHDA, CDR2 SQIVND (reference sequence). V lost 9 bases to trimming and J lost 2 bases, with 20 bases between them. CDR3: CASQLGGGYGNQPQHF. The CDR3 coding sequence is TGTGCCAGCCAACTGGGGGGTGGATACGGCAATCAGCCCCAGCATTTT.

V gene TRBV3-1 (or the pseudogene TRBV3-2) combines with J gene TRBJ2-1, with TRBD2 matching 14 bases. V lost 4 bases to trimming and J lost 2 bases; unmatched junction nucleotides: 4. CDR3 length: 17 residues. From germline, CDR1 is LGHDT and CDR2 YNNKEL (reference sequence). Here the CDR3 DNA reads TGTGCCAGCAGCCCTGGGACTAGCGGGAGCACCTACAATGAGCAGTTCTTC. This encodes CASSPGTSGSTYNEQFF.

This chain links TRBV15 with TRBJ1-6; 7 nucleotides match TRBD1. This CDR3 spans 14 amino acids. J was trimmed by 10 bases and V by 6 bases; bases with no gene match: 9. Germline lookup yields CDR1 LNHNV and CDR2 YYDKDF (reference sequence). The CDR3 DNA follows: TGTGCCACCAGTGATCGACAGGGCGAGTCACCCCTCCACTTT. This encodes CATSDRQGESPLHF.

The chain couples TRBV7-6 to TRBJ2-1; maybe TRBD1 (5 bases). V was trimmed by 2 bases and J by 0 bases, leaving 8 bases between them. Per the germline V gene, CDR1 is SGHVS and CDR2 is FNYEAQ. The CDR3 is 15 residues long. CDR3 protein: CASSLQTDSYNEQFF. DNA of the CDR3: TGTGCCAGCAGCTTACAGACAGACTCCTACAATGAGCAGTTCTTC.

Here the CDR3 DNA reads TGTGCCAGCAGCCACCCCGAGGGGAACACTGAAGCTTTCTTT. Translating it yields CASSHPEGNTEAFF. The chain joins TRBV3-1 (or the pseudogene TRBV3-2) to TRBJ1-1; D is unclear. The germline CDR1 and CDR2 sequences are LGHDT and YNNKEL (reference sequence). V dropped 3 bases and J dropped 1 base, with 9 bases sitting between them. This CDR3 has 14 residues.

The chain uses TRBV29-1 and TRBJ1-1; D ambiguous. The CDR3 consists of 15 residues. CDR1 is SQVTM and CDR2 is ANQGSEA in the germline V gene. Trimming removed 4 bases at V and 0 bases at J, with 15 bases between. The CDR3, as DNA: TGCAGCGTTGTCTTGCGGGTTAAGATGAACACTGAAGCTTTCTTT. Translating it yields CSVVLRVKMNTEAFF.

The J gene is TRBJ2-5, the V gene TRBV11-2; D ambiguous. V lost 1 base to trimming and J lost 7 bases, with 16 bases between them. Per germline, CDR1 SGHAT and CDR2 FQNNGV. CDR3 length: 15 amino acids. The DNA for the CDR3 is TGTGCCAGCAGCTTAGGTGGTCACTCCCTTGGGACCCAGTACTTC. This sequence encodes CASSLGGHSLGTQYF.